What follows is one TCR beta chain and its context. Its antigen is as yet unknown. This table comes from immunoSEQ multiplex PCR, and its TCRdb copy is limited to in-frame clones, with some not included. The sample has about 76,000 clones; 95% to 97% are singletons. These data belong to a study of T cell clonotyping in hematopoietic cell transplantation. Across the whole study: Pretransplant recipient samples were taken after cytoreduction. Findings and caveats of the study: Few recipient clonotypes overlapped donors; over 95% were de novo at given depth.

V was clipped by 0 bases and J by 0 bases, with 3 bases between them. This CDR3 is built from 14 residues. Germline values: CDR1 MDHEN, CDR2 SYDVKM. Time point meaning: recipient sample about 28 days before transplant, after cytoreduction. J is TRBJ1-3 and V is TRBV28; no firm D call. Sequencing was performed on peripheral blood mononuclear cells, taken before stem cell transplant. The receptor was derived from a woman aged 50 to 60 with acute myeloid leukemia. Some clones in this sample may be carry-over from other donors' samples. The CDR3 loop is CASSLWASGNTIYF. CDR3 bases: TGTGCCAGCAGTTTATGGGCCTCTGGAAACACCATATATTTT.